Listed below are T cell receptor beta chains from one sample, sequenced in a study of T cells after yellow fever vaccination. TCRdb passed the 5' RACE reads through MiXCR, listing each CDR3 protein once. The sample lists about 500,000 distinct CDR3 sequences; less than 20% were seen once. The source was PBMCs, collected 5 days after the first yellow fever vaccination. The origin of the receptors is a man aged 18 to 29 who received the YFV17D yellow fever vaccine. Each CDR3 is given with its conserved first and last residue. Fields, in order: D gene, J gene, V gene, clone size, CDR3 protein, CDR3 DNA. The D gene is left open where the match is weak. Clone size, where shown, is once, few, many, or a class for clones that have expanded.

d_gene: TRBD1
j_gene: TRBJ2-7
v_gene: TRBV6-5
abundance: many
CDR3aa: CASSSRDRISYEQYF
CDR3nt: TGTGCCAGCAGTTCTCGGGACAGGATTTCCTACGAGCAGTACTTC

d_gene: TRBD1
j_gene: TRBJ2-3
v_gene: TRBV27
abundance: once
CDR3aa: CASRPRTGGFLDTQYF
CDR3nt: TGTGCCAGCAGACCTCGGACAGGGGGTTTTCTGGATACGCAGTATTTT

d_gene: NA
j_gene: TRBJ2-3
v_gene: TRBV7-2
abundance: NA
CDR3aa: CASSIGQTDTQYF
CDR3nt: TGTGCCAGCAGCATCGGACAGACAGATACGCAGTATTTT

d_gene: NA
j_gene: TRBJ2-7
v_gene: TRBV27
abundance: NA
CDR3aa: CASILDGENSYEQYF
CDR3nt: TGTGCCAGCATTTTAGACGGCGAGAACTCCTACGAGCAGTACTTC

d_gene: NA
j_gene: TRBJ2-3
v_gene: TRBV6-1
abundance: NA
CDR3aa: CATHGWGSTDTQYF
CDR3nt: TGTGCCACCCATGGTTGGGGGAGCACAGATACGCAGTATTTT

d_gene: NA
j_gene: TRBJ2-1
v_gene: TRBV7-2
abundance: few
CDR3aa: CASSLVRLAAEQFF
CDR3nt: TGTGCCAGCAGCTTAGTACGTTTGGCGGCTGAGCAGTTCTTC

d_gene: NA
j_gene: TRBJ1-2
v_gene: TRBV5-1
abundance: few
CDR3aa: CASSVGRILPDGYTF
CDR3nt: TGCGCCAGCAGCGTAGGACGGATCCTCCCCGATGGCTACACCTTC

d_gene: NA
j_gene: TRBJ1-2
v_gene: TRBV4-3
abundance: NA
CDR3aa: CASSQDWTGIYGYTF
CDR3nt: TGCGCCAGCAGCCAAGATTGGACGGGCATTTATGGCTACACCTTC

d_gene: NA
j_gene: TRBJ1-3
v_gene: TRBV20-1
abundance: NA
CDR3aa: CSARENPGNTIYF
CDR3nt: TGCAGTGCTAGGGAGAACCCTGGGAACACCATATATTTT

d_gene: NA
j_gene: TRBJ2-7
v_gene: TRBV23-1
abundance: few
CDR3aa: CASGCHYEQYF
CDR3nt: TGCGCCAGCGGGTGTCACTACGAGCAGTACTTC

d_gene: TRBD1
j_gene: TRBJ1-2
v_gene: TRBV7-6
abundance: few
CDR3aa: CASSFSGRQGADYTF
CDR3nt: TGTGCCAGCAGCTTTTCCGGGAGACAGGGTGCCGACTACACCTTC

d_gene: NA
j_gene: TRBJ2-2
v_gene: TRBV11-3
abundance: few
CDR3aa: CASTDTGELFF
CDR3nt: TGTGCCAGCACCGACACCGGGGAGCTGTTTTTT

d_gene: NA
j_gene: TRBJ2-2
v_gene: TRBV4-3
abundance: many
CDR3aa: CASRPDSSNTGELFF
CDR3nt: TGCGCCAGCAGGCCGGACAGTTCGAACACCGGGGAGCTGTTTTTT

d_gene: TRBD1
j_gene: TRBJ1-1
v_gene: TRBV3-1
abundance: NA
CDR3aa: CASSPTGTASTEAFF
CDR3nt: TGTGCCAGCAGCCCAACCGGGACAGCAAGCACTGAAGCTTTCTTT

d_gene: TRBD2
j_gene: TRBJ2-5
v_gene: TRBV29-1
abundance: NA
CDR3aa: CSVEVRGGDQETQYF
CDR3nt: TGCAGCGTTGAGGTCCGCGGGGGGGACCAAGAGACCCAGTACTTC

d_gene: NA
j_gene: TRBJ2-7
v_gene: TRBV6-2/TRBV6-3
abundance: NA
CDR3aa: CASSPRLGDSAYEQYF
CDR3nt: TGTGCCAGCAGTCCGAGACTCGGCGACAGCGCCTACGAGCAGTACTTC

d_gene: TRBD1
j_gene: TRBJ2-6
v_gene: TRBV6-1
abundance: NA
CDR3aa: CASSADRGNRANVLTF
CDR3nt: TGTGCCAGCAGTGCTGACAGGGGGAATCGAGCCAACGTCCTGACTTTC

d_gene: TRBD2
j_gene: TRBJ2-5
v_gene: TRBV11-2
abundance: few
CDR3aa: CASSPSGGGGETQYF
CDR3nt: TGTGCCAGCAGCCCCAGCGGGGGGGGAGGAGAGACCCAGTACTTC

d_gene: NA
j_gene: TRBJ1-5
v_gene: TRBV27
abundance: NA
CDR3aa: CASSFEGMDNQPQHF
CDR3nt: TGTGCCAGCAGTTTCGAAGGCATGGACAATCAGCCCCAGCATTTT

d_gene: NA
j_gene: TRBJ1-6
v_gene: TRBV12-3/TRBV12-4
abundance: NA
CDR3aa: CASSYQGTAYNSPLHF
CDR3nt: TGTGCCAGCAGCTATCAAGGGACGGCCTATAATTCACCCCTCCACTTT

d_gene: NA
j_gene: TRBJ2-7
v_gene: TRBV19
abundance: NA
CDR3aa: CASRGGGTYEQYF
CDR3nt: TGTGCCAGTAGGGGCGGGGGCACCTACGAGCAGTACTTC

d_gene: TRBD1
j_gene: TRBJ2-1
v_gene: TRBV4-3
abundance: few
CDR3aa: CASSQEGPGQGHNEQFF
CDR3nt: TGCGCCAGCAGCCAAGAGGGGCCGGGACAGGGACACAATGAGCAGTTCTTC

d_gene: NA
j_gene: TRBJ2-7
v_gene: TRBV30
abundance: few
CDR3aa: CAWSAGLWQYF
CDR3nt: TGTGCCTGGAGTGCGGGACTGTGGCAGTACTTC

d_gene: NA
j_gene: TRBJ2-3
v_gene: TRBV15
abundance: NA
CDR3aa: CATSREGLRARDTQYF
CDR3nt: TGTGCCACCAGCAGAGAGGGCCTCAGGGCTAGGGATACGCAGTATTTT

d_gene: TRBD1
j_gene: TRBJ2-7
v_gene: TRBV20-1
abundance: few
CDR3aa: CSAGTEYEQYF
CDR3nt: TGCAGTGCCGGGACAGAGTACGAGCAGTACTTC

d_gene: NA
j_gene: TRBJ2-5
v_gene: TRBV5-1
abundance: NA
CDR3aa: CASSLTPTVASETQYF
CDR3nt: TGCGCCAGCAGCTTGACACCGACAGTTGCTTCAGAGACCCAGTACTTC

d_gene: NA
j_gene: TRBJ1-5
v_gene: TRBV21-1
abundance: NA
CDR3aa: CASNPGSNQPQHF
CDR3nt: TGTGCCAGCAACCCGGGGAGCAATCAGCCCCAGCATTTT

d_gene: NA
j_gene: TRBJ1-5
v_gene: TRBV7-2
abundance: few
CDR3aa: CASSLNGPSNQPQHF
CDR3nt: TGTGCCAGCAGCTTAAACGGACCTAGCAATCAGCCCCAGCATTTT

d_gene: NA
j_gene: TRBJ2-3
v_gene: TRBV30
abundance: few
CDR3aa: CAWRTASTDTQYF
CDR3nt: TGTGCCTGGAGGACTGCGAGCACAGATACGCAGTATTTT

d_gene: TRBD2
j_gene: TRBJ2-1
v_gene: TRBV30
abundance: few
CDR3aa: CAWSVSEAKRGSRNEQFF
CDR3nt: TGTGCCTGGAGTGTATCCGAAGCCAAGCGGGGGTCCCGGAATGAGCAGTTCTTC

d_gene: NA
j_gene: TRBJ2-1
v_gene: TRBV6-5
abundance: NA
CDR3aa: CASSLQGSGEQFF
CDR3nt: TGTGCCAGCAGTTTACAGGGAAGTGGTGAGCAGTTCTTC

d_gene: NA
j_gene: TRBJ1-1
v_gene: TRBV10-3
abundance: NA
CDR3aa: CAISDRDRDTEAFF
CDR3nt: TGTGCCATCAGTGACCGAGACAGAGACACTGAAGCTTTCTTT

d_gene: NA
j_gene: TRBJ1-4
v_gene: TRBV6-1
abundance: NA
CDR3aa: CASSTGIGKEKLFF
CDR3nt: TGTGCCAGCAGCACAGGGATCGGGAAAGAAAAACTGTTTTTT

d_gene: TRBD2
j_gene: TRBJ2-1
v_gene: TRBV3-1
abundance: NA
CDR3aa: CASSQGTSGGSVEQFF
CDR3nt: TGTGCCAGCAGCCAAGGGACTAGCGGGGGGTCGGTTGAGCAGTTCTTC

d_gene: TRBD2
j_gene: TRBJ2-1
v_gene: TRBV9
abundance: few
CDR3aa: CASSVGASGGHNEQFF
CDR3nt: TGTGCCAGCAGCGTAGGGGCTAGCGGGGGACACAATGAGCAGTTCTTC

d_gene: TRBD1
j_gene: TRBJ2-1
v_gene: TRBV20-1
abundance: few
CDR3aa: CSLNRDRDDREEFF
CDR3nt: TGCAGTCTTAATCGGGACAGGGACGATAGGGAAGAGTTCTTC

d_gene: NA
j_gene: TRBJ2-1
v_gene: TRBV14
abundance: NA
CDR3aa: CASSDALDYNEQFF
CDR3nt: TGTGCCAGCAGCGACGCTCTAGATTACAATGAGCAGTTCTTC

d_gene: TRBD1
j_gene: TRBJ1-1
v_gene: TRBV11-1
abundance: NA
CDR3aa: CASSSKRKIKQGVNTEAFF
CDR3nt: TGTGCCAGCAGCTCAAAGCGAAAGATAAAACAGGGGGTGAACACTGAAGCTTTCTTT

d_gene: NA
j_gene: TRBJ2-2
v_gene: TRBV29-1
abundance: few
CDR3aa: CSVRPEALSGELFF
CDR3nt: TGCAGCGTTAGGCCAGAGGCCCTCTCCGGGGAGCTGTTTTTT

d_gene: TRBD1
j_gene: TRBJ1-2
v_gene: TRBV6-2/TRBV6-3
abundance: NA
CDR3aa: CASTRGGFRFDGYTF
CDR3nt: TGTGCCAGCACACGAGGGGGCTTTCGGTTTGATGGCTACACCTTC

d_gene: NA
j_gene: TRBJ2-1
v_gene: TRBV4-3
abundance: few
CDR3aa: CASSQDSGNEQFF
CDR3nt: TGCGCCAGCAGCCAAGACTCTGGCAATGAGCAGTTCTTC

d_gene: TRBD1
j_gene: TRBJ1-4
v_gene: TRBV4-1
abundance: NA
CDR3aa: CASSQEGTATNEKLFF
CDR3nt: TGCGCCAGCAGCCAAGAGGGGACAGCCACTAATGAAAAACTGTTTTTT

d_gene: NA
j_gene: TRBJ2-3
v_gene: TRBV12-3/TRBV12-4
abundance: NA
CDR3aa: CASTKVGSDILLGTQYF
CDR3nt: TGTGCCAGCACCAAAGTGGGTTCCGATATCCTCCTAGGTACGCAGTATTTT

d_gene: NA
j_gene: TRBJ1-6
v_gene: TRBV4-2
abundance: NA
CDR3aa: CASSPEDNSPLHF
CDR3nt: TGTGCCAGCAGCCCGGAAGATAATTCACCCCTCCACTTT

d_gene: TRBD1
j_gene: TRBJ1-5
v_gene: TRBV15
abundance: NA
CDR3aa: CATSREQGNAAQPQHF
CDR3nt: TGTGCCACCAGCAGAGAACAGGGGAATGCGGCTCAGCCCCAGCATTTT

d_gene: NA
j_gene: TRBJ2-1
v_gene: TRBV5-1
abundance: NA
CDR3aa: CASREVRGPLTFF
CDR3nt: TGCGCCAGCAGGGAAGTGCGGGGGCCCCTAACGTTCTTC